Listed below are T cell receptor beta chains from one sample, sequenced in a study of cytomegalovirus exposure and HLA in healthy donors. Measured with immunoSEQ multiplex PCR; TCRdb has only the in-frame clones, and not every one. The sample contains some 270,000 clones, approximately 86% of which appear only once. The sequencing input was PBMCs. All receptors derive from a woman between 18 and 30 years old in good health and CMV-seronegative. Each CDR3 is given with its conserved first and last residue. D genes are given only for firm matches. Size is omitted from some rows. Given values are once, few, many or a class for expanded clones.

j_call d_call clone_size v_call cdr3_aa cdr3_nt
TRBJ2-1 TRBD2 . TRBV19 CASSGGTSAYNEQFF TGTGCCAGTAGTGGTGGGACTAGCGCATACAATGAGCAGTTCTTC
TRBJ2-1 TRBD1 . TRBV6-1 CASSEILTRDRGRYEQFF TGTGCCAGCAGTGAAATCCTCACCCGGGACAGGGGAAGGTATGAGCAGTTCTTC
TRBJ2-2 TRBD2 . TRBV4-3 CASSPDGPTSGDTGELFF TGCGCCAGCAGCCCAGACGGCCCGACTAGCGGGGACACCGGGGAGCTGTTTTTT
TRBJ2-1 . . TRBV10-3 CAISESGNEQFF TGTGCCATCAGTGAATCGGGCAATGAGCAGTTCTTC
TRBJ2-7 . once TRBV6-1 CASPPGGREGYEQYF TGTGCCAGCCCCCCCGGGGGGCGCGAGGGCTACGAGCAGTACTTC
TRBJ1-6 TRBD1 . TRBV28 CASSLPRTGNSPLHF TGTGCCAGCAGTTTGCCCCGGACAGGGAATTCACCCCTCCACTTT
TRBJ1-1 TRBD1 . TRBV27 CASSLLPTGATEAFF TGTGCCAGCAGTTTATTACCCACAGGGGCCACTGAAGCTTTCTTT
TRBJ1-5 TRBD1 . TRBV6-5 CASSSLDRVGNQPQHF TGTGCCAGCAGTTCCCTTGACAGGGTTGGCAATCAGCCCCAGCATTTT
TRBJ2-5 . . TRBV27 CASSFTGETQYF TGTGCCAGCAGTTTTACAGGGGAGACCCAGTACTTC
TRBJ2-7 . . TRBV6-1 CASAEFYEQYF TGTGCCAGCGCCGAGTTCTACGAGCAGTACTTC
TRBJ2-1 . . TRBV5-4 CASSSAGSAYNEQFF TGTGCCAGCAGCTCGGCAGGGTCGGCTTACAATGAGCAGTTCTTC
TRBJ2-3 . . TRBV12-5 CASGLGAGGTDTQYF TGTGCTAGTGGTTTGGGGGCAGGGGGCACAGATACGCAGTATTTT
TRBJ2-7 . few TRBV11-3 CASSLDTGDTYEQYF TGTGCCAGCAGCTTAGACACGGGAGATACCTACGAGCAGTACTTC
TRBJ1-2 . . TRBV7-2 CASSSTTTGRVGYTF TGTGCCAGCAGCTCAACGACAACAGGGAGGGTTGGCTACACCTTC
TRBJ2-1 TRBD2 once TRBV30 CAWSVSGIWNEQFF TGTGCCTGGAGTGTCAGCGGGATATGGAATGAGCAGTTCTTC
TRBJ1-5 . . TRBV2 CASSREIYSNQPQHF TGTGCCAGCAGTCGAGAGATTTATAGCAATCAGCCCCAGCATTTT
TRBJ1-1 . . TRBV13 CASSLGQGTEAFF TGTGCCAGCAGCTTAGGCCAGGGCACTGAAGCTTTCTTT
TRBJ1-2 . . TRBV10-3 CAISDGGGYTF TGTGCCATCAGTGATGGCGGTGGCTACACCTTC
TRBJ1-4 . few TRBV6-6 CASSQQGGRNEKLFF TGTGCCAGCAGTCAACAGGGTGGACGGAATGAAAAACTGTTTTTT
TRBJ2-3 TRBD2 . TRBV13 CASSGAGLAGEGGTDTQYF TGTGCCAGCAGCGGGGCGGGACTAGCGGGAGAGGGGGGCACAGATACGCAGTATTTT
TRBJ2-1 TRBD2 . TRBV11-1 CASSPGLAGNNEQFF TGTGCCAGCAGCCCGGGACTAGCGGGGAATAATGAGCAGTTCTTC
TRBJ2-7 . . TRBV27 CASSFWQDYEQYF TGTGCCAGCAGTTTTTGGCAGGACTACGAGCAGTACTTC
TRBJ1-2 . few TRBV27 CASSLEGGALGYGYTF TGTGCCAGCAGTTTAGAGGGGGGGGCGCTGGGCTATGGCTACACCTTC
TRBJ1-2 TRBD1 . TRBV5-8 CASTYRGLGYGYTF TGTGCCAGCACATACAGGGGACTAGGCTATGGCTACACCTTC
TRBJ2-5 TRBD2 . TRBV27 CASSLNLAGVGETQYF TGTGCCAGCTCCCTAAACCTAGCGGGAGTAGGGGAGACCCAGTACTTC
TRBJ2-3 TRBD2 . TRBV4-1 CASSRNLGTSINTQYF TGCGCCAGCAGCCGAAACTTAGGGACTAGCATCAATACGCAGTATTTT
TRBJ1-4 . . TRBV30 CAWSTGSGEKLFF TGTGCCTGGAGTACAGGATCCGGCGAAAAACTGTTTTTT
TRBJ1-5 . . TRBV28 CASSLRATGNQPQHF TGTGCCAGCAGTTTGAGGGCTACTGGCAATCAGCCCCAGCATTTT
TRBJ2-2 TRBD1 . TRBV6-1 CASNGQGNAGELFF TGTGCCAGCAACGGACAGGGAAACGCCGGGGAGCTGTTTTTT
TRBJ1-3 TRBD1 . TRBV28 CASRTGRSGNTIYF TGTGCCAGCAGGACAGGGAGATCTGGAAACACCATATATTTT
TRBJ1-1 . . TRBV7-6 CASSAGLNTEAFF TGTGCCAGCAGCGCAGGCTTGAACACTGAAGCTTTCTTT
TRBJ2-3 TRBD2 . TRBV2 CASNRLAGGRDTQYF TGTGCCAGCAACCGGCTAGCGGGGGGGCGGGATACGCAGTATTTT
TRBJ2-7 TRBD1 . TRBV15 CATSRTLQGGSYEQYF TGTGCCACCAGCCGAACCTTACAGGGGGGATCCTACGAGCAGTACTTC
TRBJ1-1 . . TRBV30 CAWSVPWTANTEAFF TGTGCCTGGAGTGTACCTTGGACTGCTAACACTGAAGCTTTCTTT
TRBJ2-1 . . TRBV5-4 CASSLVSDEQFF TGTGCCAGCAGCTTGGTCAGCGATGAGCAGTTCTTC
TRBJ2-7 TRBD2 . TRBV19 CASSPVAGGTYEQYF TGTGCCAGTAGCCCGGTAGCGGGAGGGACCTACGAGCAGTACTTC
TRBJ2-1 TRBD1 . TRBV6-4 CASSDSPDRDNEQFF TGTGCCAGCAGTGACTCGCCCGACAGGGACAATGAGCAGTTCTTC
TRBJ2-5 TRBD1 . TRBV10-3 CAIRIQGAGETQYF TGTGCCATCAGAATACAGGGGGCGGGAGAGACCCAGTACTTC
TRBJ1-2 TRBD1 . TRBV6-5 CASRKQGAGYGYTF TGTGCCAGCAGAAAACAGGGGGCGGGATATGGCTACACCTTC
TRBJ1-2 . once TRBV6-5 CASSSGYGYTF TGTGCCAGCAGTTCCGGGTATGGCTACACCTTC
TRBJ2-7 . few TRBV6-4 CASSDRRPSYEQYF TGTGCCAGCAGTGACAGGAGGCCTTCCTACGAGCAGTACTTC
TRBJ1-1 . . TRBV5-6 CASSLLQGRMRNTEAFF TGTGCCAGCAGCCTTCTTCAGGGGAGAATGAGAAACACTGAAGCTTTCTTT
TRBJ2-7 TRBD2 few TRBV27 CASSPGTSGSSEQYF TGTGCCAGCAGTCCCGGGACTAGCGGGAGTTCCGAGCAGTACTTC
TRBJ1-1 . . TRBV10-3 CAISDRSMNTEAFF TGTGCCATCAGTGACAGGTCCATGAACACTGAAGCTTTCTTT
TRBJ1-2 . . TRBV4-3 CASSQDPAAYGYTF TGCGCCAGCAGCCAAGATCCGGCGGCTTATGGCTACACCTTC
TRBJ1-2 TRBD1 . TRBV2 CASRGTGGYGYTF TGTGCCAGCAGAGGGACAGGGGGCTATGGCTACACCTTC
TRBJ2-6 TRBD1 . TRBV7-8 CASSHGQAGANVLTF TGTGCCAGCAGCCACGGACAGGCTGGGGCCAACGTCCTGACTTTC
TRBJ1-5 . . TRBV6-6 CASSYGGVSNQPQHF TGTGCCAGCAGTTACGGGGGGGTCTCCAATCAGCCCCAGCATTTT
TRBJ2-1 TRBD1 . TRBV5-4 CASSTSGTGFHEQFF TGTGCCAGCAGCACCTCCGGGACAGGGTTTCATGAGCAGTTCTTC
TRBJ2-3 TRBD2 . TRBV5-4 CASSGGLAGIHRLTDTQYF TGTGCCAGCAGCGGGGGACTAGCGGGGATTCACCGACTCACAGATACGCAGTATTTT
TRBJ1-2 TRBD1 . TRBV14 CASSQKQGLDGYTF TGTGCCAGCAGCCAAAAACAGGGGTTGGATGGCTACACCTTC